A single sample is the source of the 19 T cell receptor beta chains below, sequenced in a study of T-cell memory formation after mild COVID-19. TCRdb analysed the 5' RACE reads with MiXCR anew, one entry per CDR3 protein. Counted here are some 330,000 distinct CDR3 sequences, roughly 21% occurring once; the ten biggest clones make up under 15%. The sequenced material came from PBMCs or a T cell subset sorted from them (not recorded which). Receptor source: an adult woman who had mild COVID-19 (a few samples of this study predate the infection). Cell type and time point are not known.

The chain joins TRBV29-1 to TRBJ1-2; D perhaps matches TRBD1 (6 bases). Germline assignment: CDR1 SQVTM and CDR2 ANQGSEA. Trimming cost V 3 bases and J 3 bases, with 11 bases left between them. This CDR3 contains 13 residues. The CDR3: CSVDGGLDYGYTF. For the CDR3, the DNA is TGCAGCGTTGATGGGGGGCTTGACTATGGCTACACCTTC. Complete variable domain (other parts from reference TRBV29-1 and TRBJ1-2): SAVISQKPSRDICQRGTSLTIQCQVDSQVTMMFWYRQQPGQSLTLIATANQGSEATYESGFVIDKFPISRPNLTFSTLTVSNMSPEDSSIYLCSVDGGLDYGYTFGSGTRLTVV.

This CDR3 reads CSARDPGSSGNTIYF. CDR3 nucleotide sequence: TGCAGTGCTAGAGACCCAGGTAGCTCTGGAAACACCATATATTTT. The V call is TRBV20-1, the J call TRBJ1-3, with D unclear. CDR1 and CDR2 (germline): DFQATT, SNEGSKA (reference sequence). The CDR3 runs to 15 residues. The germline V and J ends were trimmed by 0 bases and 0 bases, with 9 bases remaining between them.

This clonotype was picked up many times. This sequence joins TRBV3-1 and TRBJ2-1; 7 nucleotides agree with TRBD1. CDR3 length equals 12 residues. V lost 5 bases to trimming and J lost 10 bases; unmatched junction nucleotides: 5. Germline V gene sequence: CDR1 LGHDT, CDR2 YNNKEL (reference sequence). This CDR3 reads CASSSRTGEQFF. In nucleotides, the CDR3 is TGTGCCAGCAGCAGTCGGACAGGCGAGCAGTTCTTC.

The table lists this clonotype with a few counts. This chain uses TRBV5-6 with TRBJ2-2, with 8 bases that match TRBD2. The CDR3 length is 17 residues. With V trimmed by 2 bases and J by 6 bases, 12 bases remained unmatched. Germline CDR1 reads SGHDT; CDR2 reads YYEEEE. CDR3 sequence: CASSLSPGGTKSGELFF. CDR3 bases: TGTGCCAGCAGCTTATCCCCGGGGGGGACTAAATCCGGGGAGCTGTTTTTT.

The chain uses TRBV5-1 and TRBJ2-7, with 8 bases aligning to TRBD1. Per germline, CDR1 SGHRS and CDR2 YFSETQ. V dropped 2 bases and J dropped 3; count of bases not matched to a gene: 7. The CDR3 consists of 15 residues. The CDR3 DNA follows: TGCGCCAGCAGCTTTACGAACGGACAGGGCTACGAGCAGTACTTC. Encoded protein: CASSFTNGQGYEQYF.

CDR3 protein: CASSSLDRANEQYF. The CDR3 DNA reads TGTGCCAGCAGCTCCTTGGACAGGGCGAACGAGCAGTACTTC. The V and J genes are TRBV5-4 and TRBJ2-7; TRBD1 matches 8 bases. Germline V CDR1 and CDR2: SGHNT, YYREEE (reference sequence). The CDR3 is 14 amino acids. J lost 5 bases, V lost 3 bases, and 7 bases had no gene match.

This chain connects TRBV7-2 to TRBJ1-5, with unresolved D. This CDR3 region has 13 residues. V lost 3 bases, J lost 9 bases, and 12 bases lay in between. The germline CDR1 and CDR2 sequences are SGHTA and FQGNSA. The CDR3 spells CASSFSVFRPQHF. The DNA for the CDR3 is TGTGCCAGCAGCTTCTCAGTCTTTAGGCCCCAGCATTTT.

The gene calls are TRBV19 and TRBJ2-3; D is possibly TRBD2 (6 bases). This CDR3 is built from 13 residues. Germline V gene lookup returns CDR1 LNHDA and CDR2 SQIVND (reference sequence). V shed 7 bases and J shed 1 base, with 9 bases lying between them. The CDR3 here is CASKTGGTDTQYF. CDR3 nucleotide sequence: TGTGCCAGTAAGACGGGGGGCACAGATACGCAGTATTTT.

This chain uses TRBV12-3 or TRBV12-4 with TRBJ1-2, with D perhaps matching TRBD1 (5 bases). Trimming stripped 6 bases from V and 6 bases from J, with 14 bases between. This CDR3 spans 13 amino acids. CDR3 region: CASSRGSGNGYTF. The CDR3 nucleotides read TGTGCCAGCAGCCGTGGGTCAGGGAATGGCTACACCTTC.

The V call is TRBV4-2, the J call TRBJ2-2; D ambiguous. The CDR3 length is 17 residues. V lost 0 bases, J lost 1 base, and 12 bases lay in between. Per the germline V gene, CDR1 is LGHNA and CDR2 is YNFKEQ. DNA for the CDR3: TGTGCCAGCAGCCAAGATCAAGGCTTACTGAACACCGGGGAGCTGTTTTTT. It encodes CASSQDQGLLNTGELFF.

The J gene is TRBJ2-1, the V gene TRBV12-3 or TRBV12-4, with D hard to call. The CDR3 consists of 10 residues. Trimming pared 6 bases from V and 9 bases from J, leaving 6 bases between. In nucleotides, the CDR3 is TGTGCCAGCAGCGCAACTGAGCAGTTCTTC. The encoded protein is CASSATEQFF.

The chain recombines TRBV2 with TRBJ1-1; TRBD1 might be the D (6 bases). Trimming took off 1 base at V and 2 bases at J, with 11 bases between the two ends. Germline V lookup: CDR1 SNHLY, CDR2 FYNNEI. The CDR3 runs 15 residues. CDR3 in DNA: TGTGCCAGCAGTGAAGTGGTGGACAGAAACACTGAAGCTTTCTTT. Its translation: CASSEVVDRNTEAFF. The full variable domain, completed using reference TRBV2 and TRBJ1-1, is EPEVTQTPSHQVTQMGQEVILRCVPISNHLYFYWYRQILGQKVEFLVSFYNNEISEKSEIFDDQFSVERPDGSNFTLKIRSTKLEDSAMYFCASSEVVDRNTEAFFGQGTRLTVV.

Only a few counts were recorded for this clonotype. The chain recombines TRBV10-3 with TRBJ2-1; D is uncertain. This CDR3 is built from 12 residues. Between the trimmed V and J ends, which lost 6 bases and 8 bases, there was a span of 11 bases. Per the germline V gene, CDR1 is ENHRY and CDR2 is SYGVKD. CDR3 bases: TGTGCCATCAGCCAGGAAAACTATGAGCAGTTCTTC. Its protein is CAISQENYEQFF.

This clonotype was seen only a few times. V and J are TRBV5-1 and TRBJ1-5, with 7 bases lining up with TRBD1. CDR1 is SGHRS and CDR2 is YFSETQ in the germline V gene. V lost 2 bases, J lost 7 bases, and 9 bases stayed unmatched. The CDR3 covers 15 residues. Here the CDR3 DNA reads TGCGCCAGCAGCTTACACGGGACAGAAGGACAGCCCCAGCATTTT. It specifies CASSLHGTEGQPQHF.

This clonotype was observed a few times. This chain uses TRBV19 with TRBJ2-7; TRBD1 matches at 9 bases. V dropped 5 bases and J dropped 2; count of bases not matched to a gene: 7. Germline CDR1 LNHDA, CDR2 SQIVND (reference sequence). The CDR3 length is 15 residues. CDR3 in DNA: TGTGCCAGTAGTCAAGGACAGGGGAAGGCCTACGAGCAGTACTTC. This gives the protein CASSQGQGKAYEQYF.

This clonotype was observed at least ten times. The chain uses TRBV12-3 or TRBV12-4 and TRBJ2-7, with 8 bases aligning to TRBD2. V was pared by 3 bases and J by 7 bases, with 8 bases of the junction left unmatched. CDR3 size: 14 residues. The CDR3 sequence: CASSFSAGAGEQYF. As DNA, the CDR3 is TGTGCCAGCAGTTTCTCAGCGGGAGCCGGAGAGCAGTACTTC.

The chain joins TRBV10-3 to TRBJ1-6; D is perhaps TRBD1 (6 bases). CDR1 and CDR2 (germline): ENHRY, SYGVKD. The V end was cut by 0 bases, the J end by 7 bases, with 10 bases between. The CDR3 is made up of 15 amino acids. The CDR3 is CAISESMRGNSPLHF. The CDR3 DNA follows: TGTGCCATCAGTGAGTCGATGAGGGGGAATTCACCCCTCCACTTT.

The CDR3 loop is CAINPRGRGYGYTF. CDR3 nucleotide sequence: TGTGCCATCAATCCGCGGGGGCGCGGGTATGGCTACACCTTC. This chain connects TRBV10-3 to TRBJ1-2; the D gene is possibly TRBD1 (6 bases). CDR1 and CDR2 from the germline V gene are ENHRY and SYGVKD. CDR3 size: 14 residues. V dropped 7 bases and J dropped 5 bases, with 17 bases sitting between them.

V is TRBV20-1 and J is TRBJ2-5; 10 bases map to TRBD1. The CDR3 is 12 amino acids. Germline trimming cut 6 bases from V and 7 bases from J; bases unmatched to any gene: 5. Looked up from germline, CDR1 is DFQATT and CDR2 is SNEGSKA (reference sequence). The CDR3 is CSADRGQGTQYF. CDR3 coding DNA: TGCAGTGCAGACAGGGGGCAGGGGACCCAGTACTTC.